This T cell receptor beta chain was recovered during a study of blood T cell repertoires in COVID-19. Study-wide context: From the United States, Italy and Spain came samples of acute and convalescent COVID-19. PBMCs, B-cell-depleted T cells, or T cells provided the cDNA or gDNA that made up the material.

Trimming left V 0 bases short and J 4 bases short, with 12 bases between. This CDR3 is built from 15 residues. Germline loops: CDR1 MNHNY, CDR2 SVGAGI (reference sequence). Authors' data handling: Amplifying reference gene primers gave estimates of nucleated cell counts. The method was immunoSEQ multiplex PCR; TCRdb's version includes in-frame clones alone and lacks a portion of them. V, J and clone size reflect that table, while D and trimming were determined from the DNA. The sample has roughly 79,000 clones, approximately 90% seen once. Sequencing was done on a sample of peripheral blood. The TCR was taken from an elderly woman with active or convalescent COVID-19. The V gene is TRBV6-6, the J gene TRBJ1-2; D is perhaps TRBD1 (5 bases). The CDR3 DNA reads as TGTGCCAGCAGTTACTCGCCCAGGGACTTCTATGGCTACACCTTC. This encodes CASSYSPRDFYGYTF.